These 7 T cell receptor beta chains were sequenced from one sample in a study of blood T cells in healthy people across ages (dated by TCRdb to the mid-2010s). The library was built by means of 5' RACE. For sequencing, an Illumina HiSeq 2500 was employed. A second PCR of about 6 to 11 cycles was performed with a sample-barcoded 5' primer and a J-beta primer mix. Starting from the raw public reads, TCRdb applied fastp trimming at Q25, assembled clones with MiXCR and retained in-frame beta chains. Each record represents a unique CDR3 protein, reported with the most common genes and DNA among its rows. This sample comprises over 450,000 distinct CDR3 sequences, approximately 25% of them detected only once. The ten most abundant clones make up around 10% of the sample. These data also formed part of another study, on T cells of mothers and their children.

The specimen was blood. These receptors were obtained from a boy aged 5 to 17 in good health.

The gene calls are TRBV12-3 or TRBV12-4 and TRBJ2-5, with 11 positions matching TRBD2. The V and J ends lost 5 bases and 5 bases, in that order; junction bases with no gene match: 10. This CDR3 comprises 16 residues. CDR3 coding DNA: TGTGCCAGCAGTCGCCGTAGCGGGAGGGCCGGGGAGACCCAGTACTTC. This gives the protein CASSRRSGRAGETQYF.

This clonotype has more than one count but fewer than ten. The chain couples TRBV20-1 to TRBJ2-3; 11 bases match TRBD2. The CDR3 extends over 14 amino acids. Germline CDR1 reads DFQATT; CDR2 reads SNEGSKA (reference sequence). V was pared by 4 bases and J by 5 bases, with 5 bases of the junction left unmatched. CDR3 nucleotide sequence: TGCAGTGCTATTCTAGCGGGAGGAGGAGATACGCAGTATTTT. Protein sequence: CSAILAGGGDTQYF.

The CDR3 reads CSAGRGLLAGTDTQYF. CDR3 bases: TGCAGCGCTGGCCGGGGTTTGCTAGCGGGCACAGATACGCAGTATTTT. This rearrangement joins TRBV29-1 to TRBJ2-3; 7 nucleotides match TRBD2. This CDR3 is 16 amino acids long. Trimming removed 7 bases from V and 1 base from J; junction bases left unmatched: 14. Germline loops: CDR1 SQVTM, CDR2 ANQGSEA.

In this sample, this clonotype turned up a few times. This rearrangement joins TRBV20-1 to TRBJ2-5; D possibly corresponds to TRBD2 (5 bases). V was trimmed by 3 bases and J by 5 bases, leaving 13 bases between them. In germline, CDR1 is DFQATT, CDR2 SNEGSKA (reference sequence). This CDR3 has 13 amino acids. This CDR3 reads CSASFSARETQYF. The DNA for the CDR3 is TGCAGTGCTAGTTTTAGCGCCAGGGAGACCCAGTACTTC.

The gene calls are TRBV27 and TRBJ2-5, with D perhaps TRBD1 (6 bases). The better agreement between TRBJ2-7 and the DNA end casts doubt on the J call. The CDR3 totals 15 residues. The V gene's germline CDR1 is MNHEY and CDR2 SMNVEV (reference sequence). The CDR3 DNA reads as TGTGCCAGCAGTTTATCGACAGGCGGATCCTACGAGCAGTACTTC. It codes for CASSLSTGGSYEQYF.

Many counts were recorded for this clonotype. The chain uses TRBV12-3 or TRBV12-4 and TRBJ1-2; tentatively, D is TRBD1 (5 bases). Trimming removed 6 bases from V and 6 bases from J, with 11 bases in between. CDR3 length: 12 amino acids. In DNA, the CDR3 is TGTGCCAGCAGCATTGGGACGGATGGCTACACCTTC. This encodes CASSIGTDGYTF.

V gene TRBV6-1 combines with J gene TRBJ1-2; TRBD1 agrees at 9 bases. There are 18 residues in the CDR3. V was pared by 3 bases and J by 0 bases, with 11 bases of the junction left unmatched. The germline V gene encodes CDR1 MNHNS and CDR2 SASEGT. The CDR3: CASSEPIHGTGPNYGYTF. The CDR3 nucleotides are TGTGCCAGCAGTGAGCCGATCCACGGGACAGGGCCTAACTATGGCTACACCTTC.